Listed below are T cell receptor beta chains from one sample, sequenced in a study of shared clonotypes between healthy human individuals. The assay was immunoSEQ multiplex PCR, and TCRdb's table has in-frame clones only and misses some. The sample yields some 200,000 clones, 90% to 95% seen once. The sample taken for sequencing was naive CD4+ T cells sorted from blood. The receptors originated from a woman aged 30 to 39 in good health. Each CDR3 is given without its conserved first and last residue.

TRBJ1-3 TRBV19 ASSHLADMGNTIY
TRBJ2-6 TRBV6-4 ASSEGGTGANVLT
TRBJ2-5 TRBV4-1 ASSQDILGGVGETQY
TRBJ2-7 TRBV2 ASRVKSYEQY
TRBJ2-5 TRBV5-1 ASSLALGRGGETQY
TRBJ2-2 TRBV19 ASSIAFGGADTGELF
TRBJ1-5 TRBV2 ASSEGNQPQH
TRBJ1-4 TRBV28 ASSSPSTGDWTNEKLF
NA TRBV2 ASRPQGLTYEQY
TRBJ1-2 TRBV29-1 SVGRQGGDGYT
NA TRBV30 AWSSHEQY
TRBJ1-1 TRBV18 ASSPASDTEAF
TRBJ1-1 TRBV6-1 ASNAGRLTEAF
TRBJ1-5 TRBV15 ATSRDLRAGNQPQH
TRBJ2-1 TRBV5-1 ASSKPGLAGYNEQF
TRBJ1-2 TRBV18 ASSLDSIYGYT
TRBJ1-4 TRBV6-5 ASSYVPGDEKLF
TRBJ2-1 TRBV19 ASSIQSKISGVDNEQF
TRBJ1-5 TRBV27 ASSLSGNLYSNQPQH
TRBJ2-7 TRBV15 ATSIAGPLYEQY
TRBJ2-7 TRBV18 ASSPSLAGGVYEQY
TRBJ1-2 TRBV28 ASSSGQGAFDYGYT
TRBJ1-2 TRBV28 ASSLGGFGYT
TRBJ2-5 TRBV28 ASSSTGYQETQY
TRBJ1-2 TRBV10-3 AISEPYRGDGYT
TRBJ2-1 TRBV21-1 ASSLHHSDNEQF
TRBJ1-5 TRBV19 ASSPRSGQGARQPQH
TRBJ2-7 TRBV6-6 ASTRGGAQIYEQY
TRBJ2-7 TRBV19 ASSFDRTVYEQY
TRBJ1-1 TRBV11-3 ASSLRAAGQNTEAF
TRBJ2-2 TRBV6-5 ASRLQTGNTGELF